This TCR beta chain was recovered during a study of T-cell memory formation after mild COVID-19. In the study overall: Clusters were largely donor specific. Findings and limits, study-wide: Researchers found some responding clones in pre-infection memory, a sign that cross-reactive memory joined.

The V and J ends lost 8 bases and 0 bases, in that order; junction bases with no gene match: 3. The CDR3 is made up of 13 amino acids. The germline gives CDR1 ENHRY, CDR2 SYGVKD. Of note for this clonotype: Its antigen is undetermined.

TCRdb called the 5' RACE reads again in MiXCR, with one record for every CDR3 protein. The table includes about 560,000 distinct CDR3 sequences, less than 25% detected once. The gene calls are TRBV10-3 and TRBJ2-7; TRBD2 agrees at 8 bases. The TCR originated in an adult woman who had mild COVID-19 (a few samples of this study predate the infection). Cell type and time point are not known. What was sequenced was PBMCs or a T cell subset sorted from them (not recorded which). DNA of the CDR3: TGTGCCATCCTTAGCGGGGACTCCTACGAGCAGTACTTC. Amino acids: CAILSGDSYEQYF.